A selection of T cell receptor beta chains follows, all from one sample in a study of T cells after yellow fever vaccination. From the 5' RACE reads, TCRdb called clonotypes with MiXCR, one entry per CDR3 protein. Here the sample spans 65,000 to 90,000 distinct CDR3 sequences, almost 8% being singletons. Sample: CD8+ T cells sorted from PBMCs, taken on the day of the yellow fever booster vaccination. The receptors were sampled from a young man who received the YFV17D yellow fever vaccine. The CDR3 runs from the conserved cysteine through the conserved F or W. A D gene is named only where the DNA matches it firmly. The size of a clone is reported for some rows only, either as once, few or many, or as a class for expanded clones.

j_gene: TRBJ2-2
abundance: -
v_gene: TRBV6-1
d_gene: TRBD2
CDR3nt: TGTGCCAGCACCGACGGGACTAGCGGGACTGCCGGGGAGCTGTTTTTT
CDR3aa: CASTDGTSGTAGELFF

j_gene: TRBJ2-2
abundance: few
v_gene: TRBV5-4
d_gene: -
CDR3nt: TGTGCCAGCAGCCCCGGACGGAACACCGGGGAGCTGTTTTTT
CDR3aa: CASSPGRNTGELFF

j_gene: TRBJ1-1
abundance: few
v_gene: TRBV7-2
d_gene: TRBD1
CDR3nt: TGTGCCAGCAGCACAGGGGCCCAGCTTACTGAAGCTTTCTTT
CDR3aa: CASSTGAQLTEAFF

j_gene: TRBJ2-1
abundance: -
v_gene: TRBV12-3/TRBV12-4
d_gene: -
CDR3nt: TGTGCCAGCAGTTTTCCACCCAGTAATGAGCAGTTCTTC
CDR3aa: CASSFPPSNEQFF

j_gene: TRBJ2-1
abundance: many
v_gene: TRBV5-6
d_gene: TRBD2
CDR3nt: TGTGCCAGCAGCCCCATAGTATTTCTAGCGGGGCAGTTCTTC
CDR3aa: CASSPIVFLAGQFF

j_gene: TRBJ2-7
abundance: -
v_gene: TRBV20-1
d_gene: -
CDR3nt: TGCAGTGCTGCCCCGAGCTCCTACGAGCAGTACTTC
CDR3aa: CSAAPSSYEQYF

j_gene: TRBJ2-1
abundance: -
v_gene: TRBV12-3/TRBV12-4
d_gene: -
CDR3nt: -
CDR3aa: CASSSSGGPYNEQFF

j_gene: TRBJ2-7
abundance: -
v_gene: TRBV19
d_gene: TRBD1
CDR3nt: TGTGCCAGTAGTTCCGGACAGGGAGGTGCATACGAGCAGTACTTC
CDR3aa: CASSSGQGGAYEQYF

j_gene: TRBJ2-1
abundance: many
v_gene: TRBV4-3
d_gene: TRBD1
CDR3nt: TGCGCCAGCAGCCAGGAGCAGGGGGCCGAGCAGTTCTTC
CDR3aa: CASSQEQGAEQFF

j_gene: TRBJ2-1
abundance: many
v_gene: TRBV29-1
d_gene: -
CDR3nt: TGCAGCGTTGAGGAGCAGTTCTTC
CDR3aa: CSVEEQFF

j_gene: TRBJ2-5
abundance: few
v_gene: TRBV24-1
d_gene: TRBD2
CDR3nt: TGTGCCACCAGTGATCGGGGGGACTCCTCGGAGACCCAGTACTTC
CDR3aa: CATSDRGDSSETQYF

j_gene: TRBJ2-4
abundance: -
v_gene: TRBV7-2
d_gene: -
CDR3nt: TGTGCCAGCAGCTTAGTTTCGGACTACGAAGCGAACATTCAGTACTTC
CDR3aa: CASSLVSDYEANIQYF

j_gene: TRBJ2-7
abundance: -
v_gene: TRBV11-2
d_gene: -
CDR3nt: TGTGCCAGCAGCTTATTCTCAGACTACGAGCAGTACTTC
CDR3aa: CASSLFSDYEQYF

j_gene: TRBJ2-1
abundance: -
v_gene: TRBV27
d_gene: TRBD2
CDR3nt: TGTGCCAGCAGTTTATGGGCGGGAGCGACGGGTGAGCAGTTCTTC
CDR3aa: CASSLWAGATGEQFF

j_gene: TRBJ2-1
abundance: few
v_gene: TRBV4-3
d_gene: TRBD2
CDR3nt: TGCGCCAGCAGCCAACTCCATACCCTTAGCGGGAGCAGCTACAATGAGCAGTTCTTC
CDR3aa: CASSQLHTLSGSSYNEQFF

j_gene: TRBJ2-7
abundance: many
v_gene: TRBV7-9
d_gene: -
CDR3nt: TGTGCCAGCAGCCTTTCCTACGAGCAGTACTTC
CDR3aa: CASSLSYEQYF

j_gene: TRBJ2-1
abundance: few
v_gene: TRBV18
d_gene: -
CDR3nt: TGTGCCAGCTCTCCACAGAACTTCTACAATGAGCAGTTCTTC
CDR3aa: CASSPQNFYNEQFF

j_gene: TRBJ2-7
abundance: many
v_gene: TRBV20-1
d_gene: -
CDR3nt: TGCAGTGCTAGAGCTGGCGGATACGAGCAGTACTTC
CDR3aa: CSARAGGYEQYF

j_gene: TRBJ2-7
abundance: -
v_gene: TRBV27
d_gene: TRBD1
CDR3nt: TGTGCCAGCAGTAAAGGGACAGGGTCTGGGTACGAGCAGTACTTC
CDR3aa: CASSKGTGSGYEQYF

j_gene: TRBJ2-1
abundance: many
v_gene: TRBV12-3/TRBV12-4
d_gene: TRBD2
CDR3nt: TGTGCCAGCAGCCCGATCGAAGGGACTAGCGGTTACAATGAGCAGTTCTTC
CDR3aa: CASSPIEGTSGYNEQFF

j_gene: TRBJ2-1
abundance: -
v_gene: TRBV2
d_gene: -
CDR3nt: TGTGCCAGCAGTTCCGGCGGGACTGAGCAGTTCTTC
CDR3aa: CASSSGGTEQFF

j_gene: TRBJ2-5
abundance: many
v_gene: TRBV29-1
d_gene: -
CDR3nt: TGCAGCGTTGAAGACAGGGCGGAGACCCAGTACTTC
CDR3aa: CSVEDRAETQYF

j_gene: TRBJ1-1
abundance: few
v_gene: TRBV4-1
d_gene: -
CDR3nt: TGCGCCAGCAGCCAAGCAACAGTGAACACTGAAGCTTTCTTT
CDR3aa: CASSQATVNTEAFF

j_gene: TRBJ2-7
abundance: -
v_gene: TRBV6-1
d_gene: -
CDR3nt: TGTGCCAGCAGTGAAGCGGGGGGCGGGTACGAGCAGTACTTC
CDR3aa: CASSEAGGGYEQYF

j_gene: TRBJ2-1
abundance: -
v_gene: TRBV6-1
d_gene: TRBD1
CDR3nt: TGTGCCAGCAGTGCCCCCGCCGGGACAGGGGGCTTAGAGGAGCAGTTCTTC
CDR3aa: CASSAPAGTGGLEEQFF

j_gene: TRBJ2-1
abundance: few
v_gene: TRBV3-1
d_gene: -
CDR3nt: TGTGCCAGCAGCCAAGAACGCCCTCTTCGGGATGAGCAGTTCTTC
CDR3aa: CASSQERPLRDEQFF

j_gene: TRBJ1-5
abundance: -
v_gene: TRBV20-1
d_gene: -
CDR3nt: TGCAGTGCTAGAGTCTGGACCCCTGAGAAAAGCAATCAGCCCCAGCATTTT
CDR3aa: CSARVWTPEKSNQPQHF

j_gene: TRBJ2-1
abundance: many
v_gene: TRBV6-5
d_gene: TRBD2
CDR3nt: TGTGCCAGCAGTACTAGCGGCTCCTACAATGAGCAGTTCTTC
CDR3aa: CASSTSGSYNEQFF

j_gene: TRBJ2-3
abundance: few
v_gene: TRBV15
d_gene: -
CDR3nt: TGTGCCACCAGCAGAGATGTGGACTTTTCAGATACGCAGTATTTT
CDR3aa: CATSRDVDFSDTQYF

j_gene: TRBJ2-1
abundance: few
v_gene: TRBV5-1
d_gene: -
CDR3nt: TGCGCCAGCAGCTTGGCCCCAGGGCACAACAATGAGCAGTTCTTC
CDR3aa: CASSLAPGHNNEQFF

j_gene: TRBJ2-7
abundance: few
v_gene: TRBV20-1
d_gene: -
CDR3nt: TGCAGTGCTAGATGGGGGCCATCGGGGGAGCAGTACTTC
CDR3aa: CSARWGPSGEQYF

j_gene: TRBJ1-3
abundance: -
v_gene: TRBV10-2
d_gene: TRBD1
CDR3nt: TGCGCCAGCAGTGAGTCTGTGCAGGGGGCCGGAAACACCATATATTTT
CDR3aa: CASSESVQGAGNTIYF

j_gene: TRBJ2-2
abundance: few
v_gene: TRBV10-2
d_gene: -
CDR3nt: TGCGCCAGCGAATGGGGGACCGGGGAGCTGTTTTTT
CDR3aa: CASEWGTGELFF

j_gene: TRBJ2-3
abundance: few
v_gene: TRBV14
d_gene: TRBD2
CDR3nt: TGTGCCAGCAGCCAAGAGGAGGGACTAGCTGTAGATACGCAGTATTTT
CDR3aa: CASSQEEGLAVDTQYF

j_gene: TRBJ2-1
abundance: few
v_gene: TRBV7-2
d_gene: -
CDR3nt: TGTGCCAGCAGCTTAGTTAATAGCGCCAATGAGCAGTTCTTC
CDR3aa: CASSLVNSANEQFF

j_gene: TRBJ2-3
abundance: few
v_gene: TRBV25-1
d_gene: -
CDR3nt: TGTGCCAGCAGTGAATACCAGTACACAGATACGCAGTATTTT
CDR3aa: CASSEYQYTDTQYF

j_gene: TRBJ2-1
abundance: few
v_gene: TRBV9
d_gene: TRBD2
CDR3nt: TGTGCCAGCAGCGGGAGCGGGGAGGCCTACAATGAGCAGTTCTTC
CDR3aa: CASSGSGEAYNEQFF

j_gene: TRBJ2-2
abundance: many
v_gene: TRBV6-2/TRBV6-3
d_gene: TRBD2
CDR3nt: TGTGCCAGCAGTTACTTGACTAGCGGGAGGACCGGGGAGCTGTTTTTT
CDR3aa: CASSYLTSGRTGELFF

j_gene: TRBJ2-5
abundance: -
v_gene: TRBV12-3/TRBV12-4
d_gene: -
CDR3nt: TGTGCCAGCAGTTTTTCACCGTCCCAAGAGACCCAGTACTTC
CDR3aa: CASSFSPSQETQYF

j_gene: TRBJ2-7
abundance: few
v_gene: TRBV10-3
d_gene: -
CDR3nt: TGTGCCATCAGTGAGTCACAGGGACCCTCGGACGAGCAGTACTTC
CDR3aa: CAISESQGPSDEQYF